The entry below gives a single T cell receptor beta chain sequence along with its context. Its antigen has not been determined. No base quality values were provided; no much bigger clone lies one nucleotide off. To prepare the library, the immunoSEQ multiplex PCR assay was applied. In its TCRdb copy, this immuneACCESS table keeps in-frame sequences only and misses some clones. Where compared with another copy, unresolved V genes explain less than half of these, and the others have no known cause. This sample holds about 51,000 clones; about 92% were observed only once. Together, the top ten hold 1.5% to 2% of the sample. This entry is derived from a study of T cell changes during pregnancy in multiple sclerosis (dated 2019 in TCRdb). With respect to the entire study: Changes in the T cell repertoire over the course of pregnancy were examined in this study in women with multiple sclerosis.

Reading from cysteine to phenylalanine, the CDR3 counts 9 amino acids. CDR3 DNA is the only sequence kept; it has 27 bases, read in frame from the first base. Per the germline V gene (reference sequence), DFQATT is the CDR1 and SNEGSKA is the CDR2. Sequenced here: peripheral blood, sampled in the second trimester of pregnancy. The chain employs TRBV20-1 and TRBJ1-2, and perhaps TRBD1 as D gene, on 5 matching bases. The sequence was obtained from a female donor with multiple sclerosis, enrolled in a pregnancy study. The CDR3 sequence is CSVGGGYTF. The nucleotide sequence reads TGCAGCGTCGGGGGTGGCTACACCTTC.